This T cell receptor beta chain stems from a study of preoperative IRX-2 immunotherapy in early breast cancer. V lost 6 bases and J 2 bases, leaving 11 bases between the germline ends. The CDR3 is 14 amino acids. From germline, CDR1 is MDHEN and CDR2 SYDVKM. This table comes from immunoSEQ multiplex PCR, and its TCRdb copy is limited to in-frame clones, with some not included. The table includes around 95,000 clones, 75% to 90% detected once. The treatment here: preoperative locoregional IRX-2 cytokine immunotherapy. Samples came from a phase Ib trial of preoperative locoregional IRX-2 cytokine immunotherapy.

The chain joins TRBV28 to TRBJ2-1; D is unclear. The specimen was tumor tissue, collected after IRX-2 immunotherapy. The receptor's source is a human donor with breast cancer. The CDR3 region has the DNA TGTGCCAGCAGCCTGCCCCACACCTACAATGAGCAGTTCTTC. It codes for CASSLPHTYNEQFF. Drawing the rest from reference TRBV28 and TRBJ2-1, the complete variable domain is DVKVTQSSRYLVKRTGEKVFLECVQDMDHENMFWYRQDPGLGLRLIYFSYDVKMKEKGDIPEGYSVSREKKERFSLILESASTNQTSMYLCASSLPHTYNEQFFGPGTRLTVL.